This TCR beta chain was identified during a study of cytomegalovirus exposure and HLA in healthy donors. This clone was observed once. Its matching antigen is unknown. There are 15 residues in the CDR3. With 4 bases clipped from V and 1 base from J, the junction kept 3 bases outside the gene matches. Germline CDR1 reads SGHRS; CDR2 reads YFSETQ. Study-level findings and limits: Researchers reported in a later analysis that a missense DCLRE1C variant was tied to TCR beta V- and J-gene trimming.

In the PCR, 60 Vbeta and 13 Jbeta primers were used. This table comes from immunoSEQ multiplex PCR, and its TCRdb copy is limited to in-frame clones, with some not included. The data contain roughly 200,000 clones, 70% to 80% of them seen just once; the ten biggest clones take up 0.69%. This TCR was sampled from a woman between 35 and 50 years old in good health and CMV-seronegative. The genes are TRBV5-1 and TRBJ2-4; 9 bases are shared with TRBD1. Sample: PBMCs. CDR3 in DNA: TGCGCCAGCAGCCGGGACAGGGCTGCCAAAAACATTCAGTACTTC. Residues: CASSRDRAAKNIQYF.